This record covers a single TCR beta chain. This clonotype has more than one count but fewer than ten. Its antigen is unknown. There are no base qualities to consult, and no much larger clone falls within one base. Looking up the germline V gene (reference sequence) yields CDR1 LGHDT and CDR2 YNNKEL. V drops 0 bases and J drops 2 bases, leaving 9 bases in between. The CDR3 has 15 amino acids, counting the end cysteine and phenylalanine. The kept DNA is CDR3 alone, 45 bases in frame from the first base. These data originate in a study of T cells after yellow fever vaccination (dated by TCRdb to about 2019). For context, the study as a whole: Libraries from fractions with low cell numbers were prepared with the SMART-Seq v4 Ultra Low Input RNA kit. To track T-cell clones before and after primary and booster YFV17D yellow fever vaccination, bulk TCR alpha and beta repertoires were sequenced longitudinally. Two healthy male donors, one aged 18 to 30 and one aged 30 to 40 years, made up the cohort. Blood was collected at multiple timepoints before and after primary and secondary immunization, and bulk PBMC replicates and cell subsets were isolated. General conclusions and limits of the study: Computational filtering was needed because FACS-sorted repertoires could contain abundant contaminating clonotypes from the bulk population. Only a couple of donors were included in the study, so the extent to which the findings can be generalized is limited. A small share of clonotypes occurred in both CD4 and CD8 compartments, likely arising from convergent recombination. Compared with the primary T-cell response, the secondary T-cell response was weaker but faster, peaking on day 5 rather than day 15. After the booster, most of the clones that had expanded following primary vaccination were detected again (just under 97% of CD4 and around 90% of CD8), which suggests that memory was broadly maintained.

TCR cDNA was synthesized by 5'RACE template switching, which introduced a universal primer site and unique molecular identifiers. Priming for cDNA synthesis came from both the TCR alpha and TCR beta constant segments. Libraries were amplified in two PCR steps, with sample barcodes and sequencing adapters added in the second step. Sequencing of the libraries was done on either Illumina HiSeq 2500 (2x100 bp) or NovaSeq (2x150 bp). For the original study's pipeline: Reads were demultiplexed and collapsed into UMI consensus sequences with MIGEC, and V(D)J alignment was performed with MiXCR. Using edgeR on replicate PBMC samples, clonotypes were called vaccine-responding if FDR was below 0.01 and the log2 fold change was above 5 up to day 15. Each bulk clonotype was labeled CD4 or CD8 based on which sequenced repertoire, CD4 or CD8, contained the clonotype at higher abundance. Clones were called with MiXCR by TCRdb after fastp trimmed the public reads at Q25, and only in-frame beta chains were retained. Every distinct CDR3 protein forms one entry, paired with its most common genes and DNA. What appears here as the V and J calls and clone size reflects TCRdb's work, not the paper's. In all, the sample holds roughly 120,000 distinct CDR3 sequences, and 8.4% of those were seen once. The ten largest clones capture 25% of the sample.

Interpreted using the paper, the treatment or condition label stands for: live attenuated yellow fever vaccine strain. PBMCs were isolated from peripheral blood using a standard Ficoll-Paque protocol. Dynabeads CD4 and CD8 positive selection kits were used to isolate CD4 and CD8 T-cell fractions. RNA was extracted with TriZol from bulk PBMCs, CD4 and CD8 fractions, and dextramer-positive and dextramer-negative fractions. In this chain, TRBV3-1 is recombined with TRBJ2-3; the D gene lacks a confident call. Sequencing used CD8+ T cells sorted from PBMCs, obtained 45 days after the yellow fever booster vaccination. The clonotype was recovered from a man aged 25 to 40 who received the YFV17D yellow fever vaccine. The CDR3 region: CASSQDHPTTDTQYF. The DNA reads TGTGCCAGCAGCCAAGATCACCCGACCACAGATACGCAGTATTTT.